This paragraph covers one TCR beta chain sequence. Its antigen remains unknown. The data originate from a study of T cells in Graves' hyperthyroidism and ophthalmopathy. Exclusion criteria comprised uncontrolled infection, other autoimmune disease, pregnancy or lactation. It was RNA transcripts that yielded the amplified TCR beta CDR3 regions. HTBI primers were employed in a first-round RT-PCR of the TCR CDR3. TCRdb itself ran the multiplex PCR reads through MiXCR, one entry per CDR3 protein. The data hold fewer than 750,000 distinct CDR3 sequences, with over 12% observed a single time. Findings and limits, study-wide: Blood held most thyroid clonotypes expanded above 0.001 frequency.

CDR3 length: 15 residues. The germline V gene encodes CDR1 MNHNS and CDR2 SASEGT. V lost 1 base to trimming and J lost 6 bases, with 13 bases between them. The chain couples TRBV6-1 to TRBJ1-5; no clear D. This receptor was obtained from a woman between 35 and 50 years old with Graves' ophthalmopathy. What was sequenced was blood. The CDR3 DNA sequence: TGTGCCAGCAGTGAAGGGGCCAATCAGCGTCAGCCCCAGCATTTT. Its translation: CASSEGANQRQPQHF.